The source of this T cell receptor beta chain is a study of graft-versus-host responses after intestinal transplantation. About the research overall: After anti-thymocyte globulin induction, recipients took tacrolimus and steroids for three to four years.

In the case of this clone: Its target is unknown. This specimen includes other DNA sequences encoding the same CDR3.

Trimming removed 0 bases at V and 7 bases at J, with 4 bases between. The CDR3 is 12 amino acids. The germline gives CDR1 SGDLS, CDR2 YYNGEE. The protocol was immunoSEQ multiplex PCR, while the TCRdb copy is restricted to in-frame clones and leaves out a portion. The table lists around 100,000 clones, 93% of them singletons, with 0.95% to 1.5% in the top ten. The chain links TRBV9 to TRBJ2-2; D is undetermined. This specimen consisted of unstimulated CD8+ T cells sorted from spleen or lymph node cells, obtained before transplant. This receptor was obtained from a human donor who was the organ donor for an intestinal transplant. The CDR3 protein is CASSVGGGELFF. The DNA for the CDR3 is TGTGCCAGCAGCGTAGGGGGCGGGGAGCTGTTTTTT.